This is a list of T cell receptor beta chains from one sample in a study of a mutant IDH1 vaccine in newly diagnosed glioma. Profiling relied on immunoSEQ multiplex PCR, and the TCRdb table lists in-frame clones only, not all of them. Seen here are 50,000 or so clones, 80% to 90% observed once, and the top ten hold roughly 19%. The sequencing here drew on PBMCs, taken from a glioma patient treated with radiotherapy, temozolomide or both. The receptors stem from a man younger than 30 with glioma. The CDR3 runs from the conserved cysteine through the conserved F or W. A D gene is named only where the DNA matches it firmly. Clone size, where shown, is once, few, many, or a class for clones that have expanded.

TRBV5-4	-	14	TRBJ2-3	-	CASSARTLGDTQYF	TGTGCCAGCAGCGCCCGGACCCTCGGAGATACGCAGTATTTT
TRBV5-1	-	16	TRBJ2-3	TRBD2	CASSLTSGGGTDTQYF	TGCGCCAGCAGCTTGACTAGCGGGGGGGGCACAGATACGCAGTATTTT
TRBV5-4	-	16	TRBJ1-1	TRBD1	CASSSGTGGQNTEAFF	TGTGCCAGCAGCTCTGGGACAGGGGGCCAGAACACTGAAGCTTTCTTT
TRBV5-5	-	16	TRBJ1-5	-	CASSLDDRVSNQPQHF	TGTGCCAGCAGCTTGGACGACAGAGTTAGCAATCAGCCCCAGCATTTT
TRBV4-2	few	14	TRBJ2-7	TRBD1	CASSRGQGTYEQYF	TGTGCCAGCAGCCGGGGACAGGGGACCTACGAGCAGTACTTC
TRBV4-3	once	19	TRBJ1-4	-	CASKPTVGVWTSTNEKLFF	TGCGCCAGCAAACCTACAGTAGGAGTATGGACATCAACTAATGAAAAACTGTTTTTT
TRBV30	-	16	TRBJ2-1	TRBD2	CAWSVRPSGITREQFF	TGTGCCTGGAGTGTACGCCCTAGCGGGATAACGCGGGAGCAGTTCTTC
TRBV27	-	16	TRBJ2-3	TRBD2	CASSQRLAGPTDTQYF	TGTGCCAGCAGTCAGAGACTAGCGGGGCCCACAGATACGCAGTATTTT
TRBV6-1	-	12	TRBJ2-7	-	CASTQQRYEQYF	TGTGCCAGCACCCAACAGCGCTACGAGCAGTACTTC
TRBV28	-	13	TRBJ2-7	-	CASSPRESGEQYF	TGTGCCAGCAGCCCCCGGGAGAGCGGGGAGCAGTACTTC
TRBV20-1	-	11	TRBJ1-5	-	CSAAGNQPQHF	TGCAGTGCAGCCGGCAATCAGCCCCAGCATTTT
TRBV4-2	-	16	TRBJ1-3	-	CASSQGTRAAGNTIYF	TGTGCCAGCAGCCAAGGTACGAGGGCGGCTGGAAACACCATATATTTT
TRBV5-6	-	15	TRBJ1-5	-	CASSLAGTSNQPQHF	TGTGCCAGCAGCTTGGCAGGGACTAGCAATCAGCCCCAGCATTTT
TRBV5-1	-	14	TRBJ2-7	TRBD1	CASSLGTGVYEQYF	TGCGCCAGCAGCTTGGGGACAGGGGTCTACGAGCAGTACTTC
TRBV30	-	14	TRBJ2-7	-	CAWNNPFTSYEQYF	TGTGCCTGGAATAACCCCTTCACGTCCTACGAGCAGTACTTC
TRBV7-9	-	16	TRBJ2-7	-	CASSSNRDRSSYEQYF	TGTGCCAGCAGCTCGAACAGGGATAGGAGCTCCTACGAGCAGTACTTC
TRBV2	-	15	TRBJ1-6	-	CASKGGGSYNSPLHF	TGTGCCAGCAAGGGGGGGGGTTCCTATAATTCACCCCTCCACTTT
TRBV19	-	13	TRBJ1-1	-	CASSMAMGTEAFF	TGTGCCAGTAGTATGGCCATGGGCACTGAAGCTTTCTTT
TRBV29-1	-	15	TRBJ1-2	TRBD1	CSALPTGGPNYGYTF	TGCAGCGCCCTCCCAACAGGGGGGCCTAACTATGGCTACACCTTC
TRBV30	once	14	TRBJ2-1	TRBD1	CAWHPGQGLNEQFF	TGTGCCTGGCACCCGGGACAGGGGTTGAATGAGCAGTTCTTC
TRBV4-3	once	13	TRBJ1-2	-	CASSPVGDYGYTF	TGCGCCAGCAGCCCGGTGGGGGACTATGGCTACACCTTC
TRBV5-1	-	15	TRBJ2-5	-	CASSLISGSRETQYF	TGCGCCAGCAGCTTGATTTCTGGGTCGCGAGAGACCCAGTACTTC
TRBV27	-	16	TRBJ2-1	-	CASSLSIRVSYNEQFF	TGTGCCAGCAGTTTAAGTATCCGGGTATCCTACAATGAGCAGTTCTTC
TRBV5-1	-	14	TRBJ2-7	-	CASSSQRRGHEQYF	TGCGCCAGCAGCTCCCAGCGGAGGGGTCACGAGCAGTACTTC
TRBV14	-	13	TRBJ2-7	-	CASSQRESYEQYF	TGTGCCAGCAGCCAACGGGAGTCCTACGAGCAGTACTTC
TRBV6-5	-	14	TRBJ1-5	-	CASSYSRNGQPQHF	TGTGCCAGCAGTTACTCGAGGAATGGTCAGCCCCAGCATTTT
TRBV6-1	once	10	TRBJ2-1	-	CASTRDEQFF	TGTGCCAGCACTCGGGATGAGCAGTTCTTC
TRBV7-2	-	14	TRBJ2-4	-	CASSLMVAKNIQYF	TGTGCCAGCAGCCTCATGGTGGCCAAAAACATTCAGTACTTC
TRBV19	once	14	TRBJ1-2	-	CASSRFSGYYGYTF	TGTGCCAGTAGTAGGTTCAGCGGATACTATGGCTACACCTTC
TRBV7-6	-	17	TRBJ2-5	TRBD1	CASSLEVGQGAQETQYF	TGTGCCAGCAGCTTAGAAGTGGGACAGGGGGCTCAAGAGACCCAGTACTTC
TRBV6-5	-	11	TRBJ2-1	-	CASSQDHEQFF	TGTGCCAGCAGTCAAGACCATGAGCAGTTCTTC
TRBV6-6	-	14	TRBJ1-2	-	CASSYSKGDYGYTF	TGTGCCAGCAGTTACTCGAAGGGGGACTATGGCTACACCTTC
TRBV6-6	-	14	TRBJ1-1	TRBD1	CASSYGSGGTEAFF	TGTGCCAGCAGTTACGGATCAGGGGGCACTGAAGCTTTCTTT
TRBV4-3	-	15	TRBJ1-2	-	CASSQGRQGNYGYTF	TGCGCCAGCAGCCAAGGACGGCAGGGGAACTATGGCTACACCTTC
TRBV7-6	-	16	TRBJ2-7	TRBD2	CASSRLSGRSSYEQYF	TGTGCCAGCAGCCGACTCAGCGGGAGGAGCTCCTACGAGCAGTACTTC
TRBV7-2	-	18	TRBJ2-6	TRBD1	CASSLGSTGSSGANVLTF	TGTGCCAGCAGCTTAGGTTCGACAGGGAGCTCTGGGGCCAACGTCCTGACTTTC
TRBV7-9	-	13	TRBJ2-3	-	CASSSAGLDTQYF	TGTGCCAGCAGCTCTGCGGGACTCGATACGCAGTATTTT
TRBV5-1	-	13	TRBJ1-1	TRBD1	CASIGTDYTEAFF	TGCGCCAGCATCGGGACAGATTACACTGAAGCTTTCTTT
TRBV30	-	16	TRBJ1-6	TRBD1	CAWSSGTGGMNSPLHF	TGTGCCTGGAGTAGCGGGACAGGGGGTATGAATTCACCCCTCCACTTT
TRBV19	-	15	TRBJ1-5	-	CATSPGTRSNQPQHF	TGTGCCACCTCGCCGGGAACTAGGAGCAATCAGCCCCAGCATTTT
TRBV2	few	13	TRBJ1-3	-	CASSSSSGNTIYF	TGTGCCAGCAGTTCGTCATCCGGAAACACCATATATTTT
TRBV6-6	-	13	TRBJ1-6	-	CARPQGLNSPLHF	TGTGCCAGACCACAGGGACTCAATTCACCCCTCCACTTT
TRBV7-9	few	16	TRBJ2-1	-	CASSLDPGQPYNEQFF	TGTGCCAGCAGCTTAGATCCAGGGCAGCCCTACAATGAGCAGTTCTTC
TRBV13	-	13	TRBJ2-3	-	CASSLAPTDTQYF	TGTGCCAGCAGCTTAGCTCCCACAGATACGCAGTATTTT
TRBV9	-	16	TRBJ2-5	-	CASSVATTAAQETQYF	TGTGCCAGCAGCGTAGCGACAACAGCGGCCCAAGAGACCCAGTACTTC
TRBV27	-	14	TRBJ1-2	TRBD1	CASSSGQGAYGYTF	TGTGCCAGCAGTTCCGGACAGGGTGCCTATGGCTACACCTTC
TRBV18	-	15	TRBJ1-2	TRBD1	CASSHTPGQNYGYTF	TGTGCCAGCTCTCACACGCCGGGACAGAACTATGGCTACACCTTC
TRBV29-1	-	12	TRBJ2-4	TRBD1	CSVYRTGGIQYF	TGCAGCGTTTATAGGACAGGGGGTATTCAGTACTTC
TRBV4-1	-	14	TRBJ2-1	TRBD1	CASSQLTTGEEQFF	TGCGCCAGCAGCCAACTTACCACAGGGGAGGAGCAGTTCTTC
TRBV4-3	few	16	TRBJ2-1	-	CASSQDGGSSYNEQFF	TGCGCCAGCAGCCAAGATGGGGGGAGCTCCTACAATGAGCAGTTCTTC
TRBV7-8	few	14	TRBJ1-2	-	CASSGRDRAYGYTF	TGTGCCAGCAGCGGTCGGGACCGCGCCTATGGCTACACCTTC